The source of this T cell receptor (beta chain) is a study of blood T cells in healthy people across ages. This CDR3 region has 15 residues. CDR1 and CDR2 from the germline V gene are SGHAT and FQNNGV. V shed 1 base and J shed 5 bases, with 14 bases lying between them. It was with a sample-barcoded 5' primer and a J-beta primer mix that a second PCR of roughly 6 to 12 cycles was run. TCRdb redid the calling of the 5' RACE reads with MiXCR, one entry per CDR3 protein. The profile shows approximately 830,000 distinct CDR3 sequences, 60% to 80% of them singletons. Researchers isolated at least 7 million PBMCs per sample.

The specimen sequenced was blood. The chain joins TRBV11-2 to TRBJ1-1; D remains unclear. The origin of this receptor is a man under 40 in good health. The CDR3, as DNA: TGTGCCAGCAGCTTAGTCGGCCCTTCGGGTACTGAAGCTTTCTTT. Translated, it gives CASSLVGPSGTEAFF.